These T cell receptor beta chains were read from a single sample in a study of blood T cell repertoires in COVID-19. Profiling relied on immunoSEQ multiplex PCR, and the TCRdb table lists in-frame clones only, not all of them. The sample carries about 190,000 clones, roughly four fifths recorded once. Sequenced sample: peripheral blood. The receptors stem from a woman aged 50 to 60 with acute or convalescent COVID-19. CDR3s include the opening cysteine and the closing phenylalanine or tryptophan. A D gene is named only where the DNA matches it firmly. Clone size appears in some rows only: once, few, many, or a class for an expanded clone.

D gene	V gene	clone size	J gene	CDR3 protein	CDR3 DNA
.	TRBV28	.	TRBJ1-1	CASYFQGRNTEAFF	TGTGCCAGCTATTTCCAGGGCCGGAACACTGAAGCTTTCTTT
.	TRBV5-8	.	TRBJ1-1	CASSLGWGKMNTEAFF	TGTGCCAGCAGCCTAGGTTGGGGCAAGATGAACACTGAAGCTTTCTTT
.	TRBV6-5	few	TRBJ1-6	CASSYSRFNSPLHF	TGTGCCAGCAGTTACTCACGGTTTAATTCACCCCTCCACTTT
.	TRBV2	.	TRBJ1-2	CASQSSGVVGGYTF	TGTGCCAGCCAAAGCAGCGGGGTCGTGGGTGGCTACACCTTC
TRBD1	TRBV7-9	.	TRBJ2-2	CASSFLDRGFTGELFF	TGTGCCAGCAGCTTCTTGGACAGGGGATTCACCGGGGAGCTGTTTTTT
.	TRBV4-1	once	TRBJ2-2	CASSQGQSTGELFF	TGCGCCAGCAGCCAAGGACAATCCACCGGGGAGCTGTTTTTT
.	TRBV20-1	.	TRBJ1-2	CSAWRGSGYTF	TGCAGTGCCTGGCGCGGGAGTGGCTACACCTTC
TRBD2	TRBV30	once	TRBJ2-1	CAWRGTGTRISEQFF	TGTGCCTGGAGGGGAACCGGGACTAGAATTAGTGAGCAGTTCTTC
TRBD1	TRBV14	few	TRBJ1-4	CASSQDPGGANSNEKLFF	TGTGCCAGCAGCCAAGACCCAGGGGGCGCGAATAGCAATGAAAAACTGTTTTTT
.	TRBV19	.	TRBJ2-7	CASSIVQGIAYEQYF	TGTGCCAGTAGTATAGTTCAGGGAATCGCCTACGAGCAGTACTTC
TRBD1	TRBV10-3	.	TRBJ2-3	CAIRWDRSDTDTQYF	TGTGCCATCCGATGGGACAGGTCTGACACAGATACGCAGTATTTT
.	TRBV27	.	TRBJ2-7	CASTTPGVLPYEQYF	TGTGCCAGCACCACCCCGGGAGTTCTCCCCTACGAGCAGTACTTC
.	TRBV6-5	.	TRBJ1-6	CASSSGGGGNSPLHF	TGTGCCAGCAGCTCCGGGGGAGGGGGGAATTCACCCCTCCACTTT
TRBD1	TRBV2	.	TRBJ1-2	CASSRQGGGEGYTF	TGTGCCAGCAGCCGACAGGGGGGAGGAGAGGGCTACACCTTC
.	TRBV2	.	TRBJ2-7	CASKNGPYEQYF	TGTGCCAGCAAAAACGGTCCCTACGAGCAGTACTTC
TRBD1	TRBV7-8	once	TRBJ2-7	CASSQLDRGSEQYF	TGTGCCAGCAGCCAGTTGGACAGGGGATCCGAGCAGTACTTC
.	TRBV5-6	.	TRBJ1-6	CASSLVGELGTPLHF	TGTGCCAGCAGCTTGGTTGGGGAGCTAGGGACACCCCTCCACTTT
.	TRBV7-2	few	TRBJ1-5	CASSWLGGSQPQHF	TGTGCCAGCAGCTGGCTCGGGGGGAGTCAGCCCCAGCATTTT
TRBD1	TRBV18	.	TRBJ2-7	CASSGDRGRGEQYF	TGTGCCAGCTCTGGGGACAGGGGCAGAGGGGAGCAGTACTTC
TRBD2	TRBV18	.	TRBJ2-1	CASSLEPQRGVMFF	TGTGCCAGCTCACTCGAACCCCAGCGGGGGGTTATGTTCTTC
TRBD2	TRBV18	few	TRBJ2-7	CASSPRGTSGYEQYF	TGTGCCAGCTCACCACGCGGGACTAGCGGGTACGAGCAGTACTTC
.	TRBV2	.	TRBJ2-5	CASSAPLGTQYF	TGTGCCAGCAGTGCCCCCCTCGGGACCCAGTACTTC
.	TRBV6-5	.	TRBJ1-6	CATHSRNNSPLHF	TGTGCCACTCATAGCCGGAATAATTCACCCCTCCACTTT
.	TRBV3-1/TRBV3-2	.	TRBJ1-6	CASSQEGHNSPLHF	TGTGCCAGCAGCCAAGAGGGGCATAATTCACCCCTCCACTTT
.	TRBV30	.	TRBJ2-2	CAWGGDSYTGELFF	TGTGCCTGGGGGGGGGACAGCTACACCGGGGAGCTGTTTTTT
TRBD1	TRBV29-1	.	TRBJ1-2	CSGREGDSRSYTF	TGCAGCGGGCGCGAGGGGGACAGCAGAAGCTACACCTTC
.	TRBV19	.	TRBJ1-5	CASSIRGNQPQHF	TGTGCCAGTAGTATTAGGGGGAATCAGCCCCAGCATTTT
TRBD1	TRBV5-5	.	TRBJ1-1	CASSPRDRENTEAFF	TGTGCCAGCAGCCCCCGGGACAGGGAGAACACTGAAGCTTTCTTT
.	TRBV18	.	TRBJ1-2	CASSPWPGGDGYTF	TGTGCCAGCTCACCCTGGCCGGGGGGCGATGGCTACACCTTC
.	TRBV19	.	TRBJ2-1	CASRPAETYNEQFF	TGTGCCAGTAGGCCAGCGGAAACCTACAATGAGCAGTTCTTC
.	TRBV4-1	.	TRBJ1-3	CASSQEGGGTRVYGNTIYF	TGCGCCAGCAGCCAAGAAGGGGGGGGTACGAGGGTCTATGGAAACACCATATATTTT
.	TRBV5-1	once	TRBJ2-2	CASSPEGGIYTGELFF	TGCGCCAGCAGCCCTGAAGGCGGGATTTACACCGGGGAGCTGTTTTTT
.	TRBV27	.	TRBJ1-3	CASTSGGADSGNTIYF	TGTGCCAGCACGAGTGGGGGCGCCGACTCTGGAAACACCATATATTTT
TRBD1	TRBV19	.	TRBJ1-1	CASSIRAGGRTEAFF	TGTGCCAGTAGTATACGGGCAGGGGGTAGGACTGAAGCTTTCTTT
.	TRBV27	.	TRBJ1-6	CASSLSSYNSPLYF	TGTGCCAGCAGTTTAAGCTCCTATAATTCACCCCTCTACTTT
.	TRBV5-6	once	TRBJ1-1	CASSLATEAFF	TGTGCCAGCAGCTTAGCCACTGAAGCTTTCTTT
.	TRBV11-3	.	TRBJ2-3	CASSLGGGGHRDTQYF	TGTGCCAGCAGCTTAGGAGGGGGGGGCCATCGAGATACGCAGTATTTT
.	TRBV6-1	once	TRBJ2-7	CASSGVGPYEQYF	TGTGCCAGCAGCGGGGTAGGGCCGTACGAGCAGTACTTC
.	TRBV30	.	TRBJ1-3	CAWSRYSVETIYF	TGTGCCTGGAGCCGATACTCCGTTGAGACCATATATTTT
TRBD1	TRBV19	.	TRBJ2-7	CASSVGQGNGYEQYF	TGTGCCAGTAGTGTAGGACAGGGTAACGGCTACGAGCAGTACTTC
.	TRBV7-6	.	TRBJ2-2	CASSPGVNTGELFF	TGTGCCAGCAGCCCAGGGGTCAACACCGGGGAGCTGTTTTTT
.	TRBV3-1/TRBV3-2	.	TRBJ2-1	CASSRGTSLGEQFF	TGTGCCAGCAGCCGTGGGACTTCCCTCGGGGAGCAGTTCTTC
.	TRBV11-2	.	TRBJ2-1	CASSYSSGSYNEQFF	TGTGCCAGCAGTTATAGCTCGGGTAGCTACAATGAGCAGTTCTTC
TRBD1	TRBV15	few	TRBJ2-7	CATSRGGQGSYEQYF	TGTGCCACCAGCAGAGGGGGACAGGGGAGCTACGAGCAGTACTTC
.	TRBV3-1/TRBV3-2	few	TRBJ2-5	CASSQPGQETQYF	TGTGCCAGCAGCCAACCAGGCCAAGAGACCCAGTACTTC
.	TRBV14	once	TRBJ1-3	CASSQDAGDGNTIYF	TGTGCCAGCAGCCAAGATGCGGGGGATGGAAACACCATATATTTT
TRBD2	TRBV2	.	TRBJ2-1	CASTLGRGLGNEQFF	TGTGCCAGCACCCTCGGTAGGGGACTAGGGAATGAGCAGTTCTTC
.	TRBV30	.	TRBJ1-2	CAWSVQSYGYTF	TGTGCCTGGAGTGTACAGTCCTATGGCTACACCTTC
.	TRBV5-6	.	TRBJ2-7	CASSYRPLTGYEQYF	TGTGCCAGCAGCTATAGACCCTTGACGGGGTACGAGCAGTACTTC
.	TRBV7-8	.	TRBJ1-5	CASSTRDTNQPQHF	TGTGCCAGCAGCACCCGGGACACTAATCAGCCCCAGCATTTT
TRBD1	TRBV6-4	.	TRBJ2-7	CASRKPGQAYEQYF	TGTGCCAGCCGTAAACCGGGACAGGCCTACGAGCAGTACTTC
.	TRBV29-1	.	TRBJ2-7	CSATPPRTAGSYEQYF	TGCAGCGCTACCCCACCTAGGACAGCAGGGTCCTACGAGCAGTACTTC
TRBD1	TRBV11-3	once	TRBJ1-6	CASSFWDRDSPLHF	TGTGCCAGCAGCTTCTGGGACAGGGATTCACCCCTCCACTTT
.	TRBV27	.	TRBJ1-2	CASSLRMTPGNYGYTF	TGTGCCAGCAGTTTACGGATGACTCCTGGGAACTATGGCTACACCTTC
.	TRBV30	.	TRBJ1-2	CAWSGLIYGYTF	TGTGCCTGGAGTGGTCTTATCTATGGCTACACCTTC
.	TRBV29-1	.	TRBJ2-3	CSVAPGGTDTQYF	TGCAGCGTTGCCCCAGGGGGCACAGATACGCAGTATTTT
TRBD2	TRBV10-3	.	TRBJ2-1	CAISQAAGQGSSGGVTEQFF	TGTGCCATCAGTCAGGCAGCGGGACAGGGATCTAGCGGGGGGGTAACTGAGCAGTTCTTC